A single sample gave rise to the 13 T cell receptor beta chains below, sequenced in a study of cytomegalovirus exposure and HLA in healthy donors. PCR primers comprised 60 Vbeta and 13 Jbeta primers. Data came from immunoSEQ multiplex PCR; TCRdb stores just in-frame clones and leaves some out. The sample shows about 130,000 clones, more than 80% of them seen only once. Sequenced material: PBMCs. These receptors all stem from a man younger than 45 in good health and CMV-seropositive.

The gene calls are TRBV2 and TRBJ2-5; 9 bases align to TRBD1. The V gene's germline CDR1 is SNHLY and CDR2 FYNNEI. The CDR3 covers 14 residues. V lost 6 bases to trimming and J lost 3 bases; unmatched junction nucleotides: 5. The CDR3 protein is CASRLQGAKETQYF. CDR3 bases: TGTGCCAGCAGATTACAGGGGGCGAAAGAGACCCAGTACTTC. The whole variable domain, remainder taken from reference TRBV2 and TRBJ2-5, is EPEVTQTPSHQVTQMGQEVILRCVPISNHLYFYWYRQILGQKVEFLVSFYNNEISEKSEIFDDQFSVERPDGSNFTLKIRSTKLEDSAMYFCASRLQGAKETQYFGPGTRLLVL.

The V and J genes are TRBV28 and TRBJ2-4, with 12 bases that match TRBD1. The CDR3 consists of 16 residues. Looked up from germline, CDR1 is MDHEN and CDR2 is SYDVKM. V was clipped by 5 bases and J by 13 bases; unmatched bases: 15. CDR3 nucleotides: TGTGCCAGCAGTGAAGCTGGGACAGGGGGCGGAGTAGGACAGTACTTC. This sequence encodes CASSEAGTGGGVGQYF.

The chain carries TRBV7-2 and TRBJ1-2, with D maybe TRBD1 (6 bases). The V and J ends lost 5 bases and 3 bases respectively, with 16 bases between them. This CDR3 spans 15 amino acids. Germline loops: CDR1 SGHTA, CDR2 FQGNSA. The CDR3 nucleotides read TGTGCCAGCAGCACGTACAGGGTCCCGGACTATGGCTACACCTTC. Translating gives CASSTYRVPDYGYTF.

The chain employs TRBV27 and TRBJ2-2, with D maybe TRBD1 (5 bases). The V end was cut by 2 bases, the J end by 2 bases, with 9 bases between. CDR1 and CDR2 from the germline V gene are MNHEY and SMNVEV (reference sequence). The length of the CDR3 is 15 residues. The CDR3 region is CASSLARVNTGELFF. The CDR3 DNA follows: TGTGCCAGCAGTTTAGCCAGGGTTAACACCGGGGAGCTGTTTTTT.

CDR3 coding DNA: TGTGCCAGCAGTTACGTCGGACAGGGCGACTATGGCTACACCTTC. Amino acid sequence: CASSYVGQGDYGYTF. The genes are TRBV6-6 and TRBJ1-2, with TRBD1 identical over 8 bases. Germline CDR1 is MNHNY and CDR2 is SVGAGI (reference sequence). Trimming removed 2 bases from V and 3 bases from J; junction bases left unmatched: 5. The CDR3 has 15 residues.

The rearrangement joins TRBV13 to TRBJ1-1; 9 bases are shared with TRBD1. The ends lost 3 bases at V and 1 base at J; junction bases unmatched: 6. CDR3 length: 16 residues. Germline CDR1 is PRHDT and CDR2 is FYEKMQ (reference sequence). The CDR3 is CASSFGTGLWNTEAFF. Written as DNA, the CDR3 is TGTGCCAGCAGCTTCGGGACAGGGTTATGGAACACTGAAGCTTTCTTT.

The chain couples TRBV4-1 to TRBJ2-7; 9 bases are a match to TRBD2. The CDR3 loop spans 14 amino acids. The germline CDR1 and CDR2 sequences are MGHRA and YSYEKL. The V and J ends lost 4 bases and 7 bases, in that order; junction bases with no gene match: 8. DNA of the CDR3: TGCGCCAGCAGCCCGAGGGCTAGCGGGGAGGAGCAGTACTTC. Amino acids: CASSPRASGEEQYF.

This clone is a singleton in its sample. CDR3 DNA: TGTGCCAGCAGTTTAAAACAGGGCTATCAGCCCCAGCATTTT. This gives the protein CASSLKQGYQPQHF. The chain couples TRBV27 to TRBJ1-5, with a possible D match to TRBD1 (6 bases). V lost 2 bases to trimming and J lost 5 bases, with 10 bases between them. This CDR3 is 14 amino acids long. Germline assignment: CDR1 MNHEY and CDR2 SMNVEV (reference sequence).

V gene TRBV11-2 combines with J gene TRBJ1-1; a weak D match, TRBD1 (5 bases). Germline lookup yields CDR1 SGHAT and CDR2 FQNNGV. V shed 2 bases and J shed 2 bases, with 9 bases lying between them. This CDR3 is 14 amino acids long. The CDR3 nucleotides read TGTGCCAGCAGCTTAACAGGCGATAACACTGAAGCTTTCTTT. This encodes CASSLTGDNTEAFF.

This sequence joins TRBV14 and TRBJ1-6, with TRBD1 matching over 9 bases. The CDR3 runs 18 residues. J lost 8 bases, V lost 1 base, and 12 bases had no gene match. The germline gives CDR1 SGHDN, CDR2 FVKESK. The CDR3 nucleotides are TGTGCCAGCAGCCAAGTTTTTGGAGGACAGGGGCTTCATTCACCCCTCCACTTT. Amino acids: CASSQVFGGQGLHSPLHF.

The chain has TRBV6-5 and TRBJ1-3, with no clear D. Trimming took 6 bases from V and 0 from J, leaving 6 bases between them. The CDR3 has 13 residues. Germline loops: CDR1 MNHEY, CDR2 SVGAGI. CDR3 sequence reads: CASSTSSGNTIYF. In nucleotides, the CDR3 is TGTGCCAGCAGCACAAGCTCTGGAAACACCATATATTTT.

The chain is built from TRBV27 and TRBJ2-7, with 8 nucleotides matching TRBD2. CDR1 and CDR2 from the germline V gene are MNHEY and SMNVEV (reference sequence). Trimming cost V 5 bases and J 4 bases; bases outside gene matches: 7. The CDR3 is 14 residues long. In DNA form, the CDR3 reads TGTGCCAGCAGTCCCGGGGGGGCAGGTTACGAGCAGTACTTC. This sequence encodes CASSPGGAGYEQYF.

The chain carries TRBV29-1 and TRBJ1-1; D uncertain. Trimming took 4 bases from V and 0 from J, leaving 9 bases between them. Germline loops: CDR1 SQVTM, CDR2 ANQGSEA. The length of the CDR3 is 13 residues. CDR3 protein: CSVVETLNTEAFF. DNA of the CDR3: TGCAGCGTTGTAGAGACACTGAACACTGAAGCTTTCTTT.